Below, 15 T cell receptor beta chains from the same sample are listed, as sequenced in a study of control samples from healthy donors and cancer patients. The protocol was immunoSEQ multiplex PCR, while the TCRdb copy is restricted to in-frame clones and leaves out a portion. The sample shows some 120,000 clones, approximately 87% of them seen only once. The sample comprised blood. Every receptor here comes from a man aged 25-45 years in good health.

V gene TRBV5-1 combines with J gene TRBJ1-1; no reliable D call. Germline V gives CDR1 SGHRS, CDR2 YFSETQ. There are 12 residues in the CDR3. Trimming shortened V by 7 bases and J by 5 bases, and 12 bases separated the two germline ends. The CDR3 protein is CASGREGTEAFF. The CDR3 DNA reads TGCGCCAGCGGTCGGGAGGGAACTGAAGCTTTCTTT.

The chain carries TRBV6-6 and TRBJ1-1, with D possibly being TRBD1 (6 bases). Germline assignment: CDR1 MNHNY and CDR2 SVGAGI (reference sequence). V shed 4 bases and J shed 1 base, with 10 bases lying between them. The CDR3 runs to 14 residues. This chain's CDR3 is CASSSWTANTEAFF. CDR3 sequence (DNA): TGTGCCAGCAGTTCCTGGACAGCGAACACTGAAGCTTTCTTT.

J is TRBJ1-3 and V is TRBV3-1 (or the pseudogene TRBV3-2), with a possible D match to TRBD1 (6 bases). Trimming took 4 bases from V and 0 from J, leaving 10 bases between them. The germline V gene has CDR1 LGHDT and CDR2 YNNKEL (reference sequence). This CDR3 is built from 15 residues. CDR3 residues: CASSRRQDSGNTIYF. The CDR3 DNA is TGTGCCAGCAGCCGTCGACAGGACTCTGGAAACACCATATATTTT.

The V call is TRBV29-1, the J call TRBJ1-6; a possible D gene is TRBD1 (5 bases). The V and J ends lost 8 bases and 7 bases respectively, with 15 bases between them. Germline CDR1 is SQVTM and CDR2 is ANQGSEA. The CDR3 sequence is 13 residues long. CDR3 DNA: TGCAGCACGGGGGAACGGCCAAATTCACCCCTCCACTTT. This codes for CSTGERPNSPLHF.

As for this clone: An end of the junction differs from the germline gene, which may be a read error. The same CDR3 can be traced to other DNA sequences in this sample. This rearrangement joins TRBV30 to TRBJ1-3; no clear D gene. This CDR3 has 12 residues. Germline V CDR1 and CDR2: GTSNPN, SVGIG (reference sequence). In DNA form, the CDR3 reads TGTGCCTTCCGGACGGATGGAAATACCATATATTTT. Protein product: CAFRTDGNTIYF.

This chain connects TRBV2 to TRBJ1-5; 7 bases fit TRBD1. The CDR3 is 15 residues long. From germline, CDR1 is SNHLY and CDR2 FYNNEI. Trimming cost V 7 bases and J 3 bases; bases outside gene matches: 9. CDR3 sequence: CASTFRGGNNQPQHF. CDR3 nucleotide sequence: TGTGCCAGCACCTTCAGGGGGGGGAACAATCAGCCCCAGCATTTT.

The chain links TRBV15 to TRBJ2-2; a possible D gene is TRBD2 (5 bases). Germline CDR1 is LNHNV and CDR2 is YYDKDF (reference sequence). V lost 6 bases to trimming and J lost 0 bases, with 5 bases between them. This CDR3 contains 13 residues. CDR3: CATRDSNTGELFF. In nucleotides, the CDR3 is TGTGCCACCAGGGACTCGAACACCGGGGAGCTGTTTTTT.

This clone was detected a few times. The chain couples TRBV3-1 (or the pseudogene TRBV3-2) to TRBJ1-2; 7 nucleotides align to TRBD1. The CDR3 length is 17 residues. From germline, CDR1 is LGHDT and CDR2 YNNKEL (reference sequence). J was trimmed by 2 bases and V by 1 base; bases with no gene match: 10. The CDR3 region has the DNA TGTGCCAGCAGCCAAGGGGGAACAGGGGTATCCAACTATGGCTACACCTTC. Its protein product is CASSQGGTGVSNYGYTF.

J is TRBJ1-6 and V is TRBV5-8, with 9 bases fitting TRBD1. Germline trimming cut 1 base from V and 3 bases from J; bases unmatched to any gene: 8. CDR1 and CDR2 from the germline V gene are SGHTS and YDEGEE. The CDR3 has 18 amino acids. CDR3 DNA sequence: TGTGCCAGCAGCTTGCTCCCCGGGACAGGGAACTATAATTCACCCCTCCACTTT. Amino acid sequence: CASSLLPGTGNYNSPLHF.

This clone appeared a few times. This chain links TRBV9 with TRBJ1-5; D perhaps matches TRBD1 (5 bases). V lost 4 bases, J lost 5 bases, and 16 bases lay in between. This CDR3 comprises 15 residues. CDR1 and CDR2 (germline): SGDLS, YYNGEE. CDR3 residues: CASSPGAREDQPQHF. Here the CDR3 DNA reads TGTGCCAGCAGCCCTGGGGCGAGGGAAGATCAGCCCCAGCATTTT.

This clone was found once. The chain couples TRBV18 to TRBJ2-7; D is uncertain. CDR1 is KGHSH and CDR2 is LQKENI in the germline V gene. The CDR3 is 14 residues long. V was shortened by 2 bases and J by 4 bases, with 12 bases between the two germline ends. The DNA of the CDR3 is TGTGCCAGCTCACCAAGCTCGGCAGTGTACGAGCAGTACTTC. Protein sequence: CASSPSSAVYEQYF.

This sequence joins TRBV29-1 and TRBJ1-1; perhaps TRBD1 as D (5 bases). The germline gives CDR1 SQVTM, CDR2 ANQGSEA. The CDR3 runs 12 residues. The V end was cut by 4 bases, the J end by 6 bases, with 12 bases between. The CDR3 protein is CSVGPGIAEAFF. The CDR3 DNA follows: TGCAGCGTTGGCCCAGGGATCGCTGAAGCTTTCTTT.

This sequence joins TRBV12-5 and TRBJ2-2, with 7 nucleotides matching TRBD1. In germline, CDR1 is LGHNT, CDR2 FRNRAP. V shed 6 bases, J shed 0 bases, and the junction held 4 bases outside the gene matches. The CDR3 spans 15 residues. The CDR3 DNA is TGTGCTAGTGGCGCCGGGACAGCGAACACCGGGGAGCTGTTTTTT. It is translated as CASGAGTANTGELFF.

This chain joins TRBV5-8 and TRBJ1-4, with 7 bases matching TRBD1. With 4 bases clipped from V and 7 bases from J, the junction kept 10 bases outside the gene matches. The CDR3 extends over 15 amino acids. Germline CDR1 is SGHTS and CDR2 is YDEGEE. This CDR3 reads CASSKGQARSEKLFF. CDR3 coding DNA: TGTGCCAGCAGCAAAGGACAGGCTAGGAGTGAAAAACTGTTTTTT. The full variable domain, its missing parts supplied by reference TRBV5-8 and TRBJ1-4, is EAGVTQSPTHLIKTRGQQATLRCSPISGHTSVYWYQQALGLGLQFLLWYDEGEERNRGNFPPRFSGRQFPNYSSELNVNALELEDSALYLCASSKGQARSEKLFFGSGTQLSVL.

The rearrangement uses TRBV24-1 and TRBJ1-2; 10 bases are a match to TRBD1. The CDR3 contains 18 residues. Germline CDR1 is KGHDR and CDR2 is SFDVKD. Trimming took 2 bases from V and 2 from J; bases not matched to a gene: 10. The CDR3 DNA follows: TGTGCCACCAGTGATTATGGACAGGGGGATGGACTCAACTATGGCTACACCTTC. The encoded protein is CATSDYGQGDGLNYGYTF.